This entry is about one T cell receptor (beta chain). This clone's antigen is unknown. No base quality information exists; no much larger clone differs at one position. Including cysteine and phenylalanine, the CDR3 has 11 amino acids. Of all the DNA, just the CDR3 is kept, 33 bases in frame from base 1. CDR1 and CDR2 (SGHRS, YFSETQ) derive from the germline V gene. Trimming takes 0 bases from V and 11 bases from J, and the germline ends sit 9 bases apart. The library was produced with 5' RACE. The reads were generated on an Illumina HiSeq 2000. A universal primer binding site was introduced by template switching, and a unique molecular identifier was present in the final cDNA, enabling accurate counting of TCR cDNA molecules. Specific primers in the conserved constant-segment region were used to synthesize first-strand cDNA for TCR alpha and beta chains. Each cDNA library was double barcoded, with a SMART-Mk sample barcode plus Illumina barcodes, to control for contamination. Two successive PCR steps introduced TruSeq adapter sequences along with Illumina sample barcodes. The TCR alpha and beta cDNA libraries were sequenced on the Illumina HiSeq platform using custom primers. In the source study's methods: MiGEC processed the raw reads to extract unique molecular identifiers, while MiXCR was used to determine the CDR3 positions. Recombination models were inferred per individual with the repgenHMM and IGoR tools using an EM algorithm. Shared clonotype analysis was performed with the tcR package in R, normalizing sharing by the product of cloneset sizes. To study raw recombination free of thymic and clonal selection effects, out-of-frame nonproductive sequences were analyzed. TCRdb cleaned the public reads at Q25 with fastp, built clones with MiXCR and kept in-frame beta chains. Every entry covers one CDR3 protein and lists the most common genes and DNA from its rows. The V and J calls shown here were made by TCRdb, not taken from the authors' results. For this sample the table gives roughly 750,000 distinct CDR3 sequences, of which around 20% were detected only once. Jointly, the top ten make up 4.3% of the sample.

This entry is derived from a study of identical twins (dated by TCRdb to 2016 to 2018). Looking at the study overall: To test whether fetal clonotypes persist, this study deep-sequenced TCR alpha and beta repertoires from monozygotic twins, from unrelated adults of various ages, and from cord blood. To rule out contamination, the twin experiments were replicated at different times with different library preparation protocols.

Every donor in the study was a healthy Caucasian. Three pairs of female monozygotic twins, all aged 18 to 29 years, were included in the twin cohort. The RNA used for TCR libraries was isolated from peripheral blood mononuclear cells. General study outcomes and caveats: A weaker excess of twin sharing was found in beta out-of-frame sequences because the signal-to-noise ratio was lowered by fewer shared sequences. Invariant T cells such as MAIT and iNKT could partly confound zero-insertion analyses, though diverse VJ usage argued against this for most clonotypes. Because the same donors could not be followed over many years, the conclusions depended on cross-sectional statistical analysis. Compared with coincidental sharing between unrelated individuals, out-of-frame TCR alpha sequences shared between twins had an excess of sequences with low generation probability. Abundant cord blood beta clonotypes carried fewer insertions; young adult naive repertoires showed a weaker similar trend, while memory repertoires showed none. In monozygotic twins, recombination models systematically underestimated out-of-frame TCR alpha sharing, but the models matched the sharing seen between unrelated individuals.

These data also formed part of another study, on T cells expressing NK-cell markers. As the second publication notes: About eight donors provided sorted CD3+CD56+NKG2C+, CD3+CD56+NKG2C- and CD3+CD56-NKG2C+ T-cell subsets, whose TCR beta-chain repertoires were profiled. Seven of the eight sequenced donors were HCMV-seropositive and one was HCMV-seronegative. In several experiments an anti-gammadeltaTCR antibody was added to restrict sorting to alphabetaTCR-expressing T cells. In six donors, the dominant CD3+CD56+NKG2C+ clonotypes ranked among the top 10 CD8+ clonotypes, making up roughly 1.0-8% of CD8+ T cells. Those dominant clonotypes were again the most abundant among CD3+CD56-NKG2C+ cells in a handful of donors, at roughly 28.3-60.1%. Whether the expanded NKG2C-expressing T cell clones were specific for HCMV antigens remained unclear. The study sequenced eight donors, all healthy volunteers chosen at random: three men and five women. A commercial ELISA kit detecting HCMV-specific IgG in serum was used to determine HCMV serostatus. For five or six donors, unsorted PBMC were also used to sequence bulk peripheral blood T-cell repertoires. Reads were demultiplexed and grouped by UMI with MIGEC, and clonotypes were assembled and quantified with MiTCR. To remove erroneous sequences, TCR cDNA sequences were retained only when supported by two or more reads. The tcR package was used for downstream repertoire analysis, with clonotypes matched between fractions based on CDR3 nucleotide sequence plus V segment. VDJmatch was used to annotate antigen specificity against VDJdb, with one amino acid substitution in CDR3 permitted.

This chain joins TRBV5-1 to TRBJ2-7; D gene: possibly TRBD2, on 5 matching bases. The sequence derives from a woman in her late teens or twenties in good health. Input material: PBMCs. CDR3 loop: CASSLDGVEYF. The bases are TGCGCCAGCAGCTTGGACGGGGTCGAGTACTTC.